These 31 T cell receptor beta chains were sequenced from one sample in a study of OX40 agonist ivuxolimab in advanced cancers. Repertoires were generated with immunoSEQ multiplex PCR, while TCRdb's copy carries only in-frame clones and drops some. The sample has about 48,000 clones; about 88% are singletons. The sample here was CD4+ or CD8+ T cells sorted from blood, taken in a trial of the OX40 agonist ivuxolimab. These TCRs come from an adult with an advanced solid tumor such as melanoma, head and neck, liver or kidney cancer.

This chain links TRBV5-1 with TRBJ2-3; D is unresolved. V was clipped by 2 bases and J by 2 bases, with 6 bases between them. This CDR3 comprises 13 residues. Germline-derived CDR1 and CDR2 are SGHRS and YFSETQ. CDR3 sequence reads: CASSLDSTDTQYF. CDR3 sequence (DNA): TGCGCCAGCAGCTTAGATTCCACAGATACGCAGTATTTT.

This clone was picked up one time. The chain employs TRBV5-1 and TRBJ2-6; perhaps TRBD1 as D (6 bases). Deletions cut 5 bases from V and 0 bases from J, with 15 bases between. Germline lookup yields CDR1 SGHRS and CDR2 YFSETQ. This CDR3 contains 17 residues. The CDR3 DNA reads as TGCGCCAGCAGTCGCGGACAGACCCACTCTGGGGCCAACGTCCTGACTTTC. Protein sequence: CASSRGQTHSGANVLTF. Looking up the rest from reference TRBV5-1 and TRBJ2-6 gives the full variable domain: KAGVTQTPRYLIKTRGQQVTLSCSPISGHRSVSWYQQTPGQGLQFLFEYFSETQRNKGNFPGRFSGRQFSNSRSEMNVSTLELGDSALYLCASSRGQTHSGANVLTFGAGSRLTVL.

This clone was observed a single time. The chain carries TRBV19 and TRBJ2-6; no clear D. The CDR3 has 17 amino acids. The germline V gene has CDR1 LNHDA and CDR2 SQIVND (reference sequence). V lost 5 bases, J lost 2 bases, and 16 bases lay in between. The CDR3 nucleotides are TGTGCCAGTAGTCGATCCCCGGGCGGCACTGGGGCCAACGTCCTGACTTTC. Its protein is CASSRSPGGTGANVLTF.

The genes are TRBV4-1 and TRBJ2-1; D ambiguous. This CDR3 is 16 amino acids long. Trimming shortened V by 1 base and J by 4 bases, and 14 bases separated the two germline ends. Germline loops: CDR1 MGHRA, CDR2 YSYEKL. DNA for the CDR3: TGCGCCAGCAGCCAAGTTGATCTACTTACATACAATGAGCAGTTCTTC. Its protein is CASSQVDLLTYNEQFF.

V and J are TRBV27 and TRBJ2-7; 14 bases fit TRBD2. V gave up 5 bases and J gave up 4 bases; unmatched junction bases: 1. The CDR3 runs to 14 residues. Looked up from germline, CDR1 is MNHEY and CDR2 is SMNVEV (reference sequence). This CDR3 reads CASSRTSGGYEQYF. The CDR3 nucleotides are TGTGCCAGCAGTCGGACTAGCGGGGGGTACGAGCAGTACTTC.

The chain carries TRBV25-1 and TRBJ2-7; 13 nucleotides agree with TRBD2. This CDR3 is built from 17 residues. Trimming cost V 1 base and J 5 bases; bases outside gene matches: 8. The germline V gene encodes CDR1 MGHDK and CDR2 SYGVNS. The CDR3 protein is CASSELVRTSGSDEQYF. CDR3 nucleotides: TGTGCCAGCAGTGAATTAGTCCGGACTAGCGGGAGTGACGAGCAGTACTTC.

V is TRBV18 and J is TRBJ2-1; D remains ambiguous. V was pared by 5 bases and J by 8 bases, with 7 bases between. The germline V gene encodes CDR1 KGHSH and CDR2 LQKENI. CDR3 length: 11 residues. The CDR3 DNA reads as TGTGCCAGCTCAAATAGTGATGAGCAGTTCTTC. Translated: CASSNSDEQFF.

The sample holds one count of this clone. The identical CDR3 is also encoded by other nucleotide sequences in the sample. The chain carries TRBV4-1 and TRBJ1-5, with no clear D. CDR1 is MGHRA and CDR2 is YSYEKL in the germline V gene. Trimming took off 1 base at V and 4 bases at J, with 8 bases between the two ends. The CDR3 covers 14 residues. CDR3 sequence: CASSQAIFNQPQHF. The CDR3 nucleotides are TGCGCCAGCAGCCAAGCGATATTTAATCAGCCCCAGCATTTT.

CDR3 sequence reads: CASSRTSGSTYEQYF. The DNA for the CDR3 is TGTGCCAGCAGCCGGACTAGCGGGTCAACCTACGAGCAGTACTTC. V usage is TRBV14 and J usage is TRBJ2-7; 11 bases are a match to TRBD2. Trimming cost V 4 bases and J 2 bases; bases outside gene matches: 4. Germline V CDR1 and CDR2: SGHDN, FVKESK. The CDR3 contains 15 residues.

The gene calls are TRBV5-4 and TRBJ1-6, with TRBD1 matching over 8 bases. The CDR3 extends over 15 amino acids. Per the germline V gene, CDR1 is SGHNT and CDR2 is YYREEE (reference sequence). Trimming cost V 2 bases and J 5 bases; bases outside gene matches: 3. CDR3 in amino acids: CASSFRGQDNSPLHF. The DNA for the CDR3 is TGTGCCAGCAGCTTCAGGGGGCAGGATAATTCACCCCTCCACTTT. The full variable domain, its missing parts supplied by reference TRBV5-4 and TRBJ1-6, is ETGVTQSPTHLIKTRGQQVTLRCSSQSGHNTVSWYQQALGQGPQFIFQYYREEENGRGNFPPRFSGLQFPNYSSELNVNALELDDSALYLCASSFRGQDNSPLHFGNGTRLTVT.

This chain joins TRBV5-1 and TRBJ1-6; possible D gene TRBD1, 5 bases. Trimming shortened V by 0 bases and J by 10 bases, and 11 bases separated the two germline ends. This CDR3 is built from 14 residues. The V gene's germline CDR1 is SGHRS and CDR2 YFSETQ. The CDR3 is CASSLGEGSSPLHF. Written as DNA, the CDR3 is TGCGCCAGCAGCTTGGGGGAGGGGAGCTCACCCCTCCACTTT.

This chain connects TRBV7-6 to TRBJ1-5, with a possible D match to TRBD1 (6 bases). Germline V CDR1 and CDR2: SGHVS, FNYEAQ. The V gene lost 3 bases and the J gene lost 7 bases, with 10 bases spanning the gap. CDR3 length equals 13 residues. In DNA form, the CDR3 reads TGTGCCAGCAGCTTGGGGGGGGCCCAGCCCCAGCATTTT. Translated: CASSLGGAQPQHF.

This chain connects TRBV30 to TRBJ2-1, with TRBD1 matching over 9 bases. CDR3 length equals 13 residues. V lost 3 bases and J lost 6; bases outside the gene matches: 3. Germline V gives CDR1 GTSNPN, CDR2 SVGIG (reference sequence). The CDR3 region is CAWSPGQGNEQFF. Written as DNA, the CDR3 is TGTGCCTGGAGCCCGGGACAGGGCAATGAGCAGTTCTTC.

Only one count was recorded for this clone. Other DNA sequences within the sample encode an identical CDR3. The chain recombines TRBV15 with TRBJ2-3; no clear D. CDR1 is LNHNV, CDR2 YYDKDF, per germline (reference sequence). The CDR3 runs to 12 residues. Trimming took 0 bases from V and 5 from J, leaving 3 bases between them. The CDR3 DNA sequence: TGTGCCACCAGCAGAGATCAAGATACGCAGTATTTT. Protein sequence: CATSRDQDTQYF. Complete variable domain (other parts from reference TRBV15 and TRBJ2-3): DAMVIQNPRYQVTQFGKPVTLSCSQTLNHNVMYWYQQKSSQAPKLLFHYYDKDFNNEADTPDNFQSRRPNTSFCFLDIRSPGLGDTAMYLCATSRDQDTQYFGPGTRLTVL.

The V and J genes are TRBV5-8 and TRBJ2-5, with a weak D call TRBD2 (6 bases). Germline V gives CDR1 SGHTS, CDR2 YDEGEE. V was pared by 2 bases and J by 5 bases, with 10 bases between. The CDR3 length is 13 residues. This chain's CDR3 is CASSLSGRETQYF. The CDR3 region has the DNA TGTGCCAGCAGCTTAAGCGGGCGCGAGACCCAGTACTTC.

The chain has TRBV28 and TRBJ2-3, with no clear D. With 3 bases removed from V and 1 base from J, the gap between germline ends came to 11 bases. CDR1 MDHEN and CDR2 SYDVKM come from the germline V gene. The CDR3 runs 15 residues. In nucleotides, the CDR3 is TGTGCCAGCAGTTTTACACCCGCCGGCACAGATACGCAGTATTTT. Residues: CASSFTPAGTDTQYF.

CDR3 in DNA: TGTGCCAGTAGTATAAACAGAAATGAAAAACTGTTTTTT. Translated, it gives CASSINRNEKLFF. The rearrangement uses TRBV19 and TRBJ1-4; D ambiguous. The germline V and J ends were trimmed by 2 bases and 5 bases, with 6 bases remaining between them. Germline assignment: CDR1 LNHDA and CDR2 SQIVND (reference sequence). There are 13 residues in the CDR3.

This clone was observed once. The chain employs TRBV29-1 and TRBJ2-7; 7 bases match TRBD1. CDR3 length equals 14 residues. Trimming cost V 6 bases and J 2 bases; bases outside gene matches: 10. The germline V gene has CDR1 SQVTM and CDR2 ANQGSEA. CDR3 region: CSVGKGALAYEQYF. The CDR3 DNA follows: TGCAGCGTGGGGAAGGGGGCGCTTGCCTACGAGCAGTACTTC.

The gene calls are TRBV30 and TRBJ2-5; 13 bases agree with TRBD2. V gave up 3 bases and J gave up 4 bases; unmatched junction bases: 11. The germline CDR1 and CDR2 sequences are GTSNPN and SVGIG (reference sequence). The CDR3 length is 17 residues. The DNA of the CDR3 is TGTGCCTGGAGCCTAAAACTAGCGGGAGGGCTTGGAGAGACCCAGTACTTC. Amino acids: CAWSLKLAGGLGETQYF.

The rearrangement uses TRBV10-1 and TRBJ2-4, with 7 bases identical to TRBD1. This CDR3 is 14 amino acids long. The trim removed 6 bases at V and 4 bases at J, leaving 6 bases unmatched. Germline values: CDR1 WNHNN, CDR2 SYGVQD (reference sequence). The CDR3, as DNA: TGCGCCAGCAGGACGACAGGGACAAAAAACATTCAGTACTTC. Amino acids: CASRTTGTKNIQYF.

This clone was seen just once. This chain joins TRBV23-1 and TRBJ1-5; D is possibly TRBD1 (6 bases). TRBV23-1 is recorded as an ORF, its role being uncertain. The CDR3 is made up of 15 amino acids. V lost 7 bases and J 9 bases, leaving 22 bases between the germline ends. CDR3 amino acids: CASTIWDNAMWPQHF. The CDR3 DNA follows: TGCGCCAGCACTATCTGGGACAATGCTATGTGGCCCCAGCATTTT.

The V call is TRBV5-1, the J call TRBJ1-6; 11 nucleotides match TRBD1. Germline CDR1 and CDR2: SGHRS and YFSETQ. CDR3 size: 17 residues. With V trimmed by 8 bases and J by 7 bases, 14 bases remained unmatched. CDR3 amino acids: CARSDRGPGPSNSPLHF. The CDR3 DNA is TGCGCCAGATCGGACAGGGGGCCGGGACCCTCAAATTCACCCCTCCACTTT. The complete variable domain, with remaining parts taken from reference TRBV5-1 and TRBJ1-6, reads KAGVTQTPRYLIKTRGQQVTLSCSPISGHRSVSWYQQTPGQGLQFLFEYFSETQRNKGNFPGRFSGRQFSNSRSEMNVSTLELGDSALYLCARSDRGPGPSNSPLHFGNGTRLTVT.

This chain connects TRBV30 to TRBJ2-7, with 10 bases fitting TRBD1. CDR1 GTSNPN and CDR2 SVGIG come from the germline V gene (reference sequence). V lost 4 bases and J lost 3; bases outside the gene matches: 3. CDR3 length: 13 amino acids. The chain's CDR3 is CAWTTGGNYEQYF. CDR3 nucleotide sequence: TGTGCCTGGACGACAGGGGGCAACTACGAGCAGTACTTC.

The genes are TRBV30 and TRBJ1-2; 7 bases line up with TRBD1. Germline loops: CDR1 GTSNPN, CDR2 SVGIG (reference sequence). CDR3 length equals 14 residues. V trimming: 2 bases; J trimming: 5 bases; junction bases outside the gene matches: 8. CDR3 DNA: TGTGCCTGGAGTACCCCGGGACAGTATTATGGCTACACCTTC. Translation gives CAWSTPGQYYGYTF.

The gene calls are TRBV7-9 and TRBJ1-4; D possibly corresponds to TRBD1 (6 bases). The V end lost 4 bases, the J end lost 8 bases, and 14 bases lay between the germline ends. The CDR3 runs to 14 residues. Germline V lookup: CDR1 SEHNR, CDR2 FQNEAQ (reference sequence). CDR3 nucleotide sequence: TGTGCCAGCAGCTCTTCCGAGGGGGGAGAAAAACTGTTTTTT. Protein: CASSSSEGGEKLFF.

This clone showed up just once. The chain joins TRBV18 to TRBJ1-1; D unresolved. V was shortened by 2 bases and J by 0 bases, with 10 bases between the two germline ends. The germline gives CDR1 KGHSH, CDR2 LQKENI. This CDR3 has 15 residues. The CDR3 nucleotides are TGTGCCAGCTCACCATCAAGGACGATGAACACTGAAGCTTTCTTT. This translates into CASSPSRTMNTEAFF.

This rearrangement joins TRBV7-9 to TRBJ2-7; 8 bases agree with TRBD1. V dropped 5 bases and J dropped 5; count of bases not matched to a gene: 11. This CDR3 has 15 amino acids. From germline, CDR1 is SEHNR and CDR2 FQNEAQ (reference sequence). The CDR3 reads CASSPKLRQGNEQYF. CDR3 DNA: TGTGCCAGCAGCCCCAAGCTCCGACAGGGGAACGAGCAGTACTTC.

This chain links TRBV5-4 with TRBJ2-7, with D possibly TRBD2 on 6 matching bases. Per the germline V gene, CDR1 is SGHNT and CDR2 is YYREEE (reference sequence). The V end was cut by 4 bases, the J end by 3 bases, with 11 bases between. This CDR3 has 13 amino acids. CDR3 DNA sequence: TGTGCCAGCAGCGCGGGACGGAGCTACGAGCAGTACTTC. Amino acid sequence: CASSAGRSYEQYF. Combining the CDR3 with reference TRBV5-4 and TRBJ2-7 gives the whole variable domain ETGVTQSPTHLIKTRGQQVTLRCSSQSGHNTVSWYQQALGQGPQFIFQYYREEENGRGNFPPRFSGLQFPNYSSELNVNALELDDSALYLCASSAGRSYEQYFGPGTRLTVT.

The chain joins TRBV9 to TRBJ2-2, with 10 bases fitting TRBD1. V shed 4 bases and J 7 bases; nucleotides not matched to a gene: 7. CDR3 length equals 15 residues. Germline CDR1 is SGDLS and CDR2 is YYNGEE. CDR3 sequence (DNA): TGTGCCAGCAGCCCAAGGACAGGGGGTGACGGGGAGCTGTTTTTT. Translating it yields CASSPRTGGDGELFF. The full variable domain, rest sourced from reference TRBV9 and TRBJ2-2, is DSGVTQTPKHLITATGQRVTLRCSPRSGDLSVYWYQQSLDQGLQFLIQYYNGEERAKGNILERFSAQQFPDLHSELNLSSLELGDSALYFCASSPRTGGDGELFFGEGSRLTVL.

The V and J genes are TRBV29-1 and TRBJ2-3, with TRBD2 identical over 11 bases. Losses at the gene ends were 4 bases for V and 0 bases for J; bases not matched to a gene: 12. Germline CDR1 SQVTM, CDR2 ANQGSEA. This CDR3 region has 18 residues. The CDR3 spells CSVGRGTSGGSSTDTQYF. In DNA form, the CDR3 reads TGCAGCGTTGGACGGGGGACTAGCGGAGGATCTAGCACAGATACGCAGTATTTT.

V and J are TRBV5-6 and TRBJ2-5; D ambiguous. Germline CDR1 is SGHDT and CDR2 is YYEEEE. The V end was cut by 3 bases, the J end by 7 bases, with 16 bases between. The CDR3 extends over 14 amino acids. CDR3 bases: TGTGCCAGCAGCTACCGACTCGTCTCGGGGACCCAGTACTTC. This gives the protein CASSYRLVSGTQYF.